This T cell receptor (beta chain) was found in a study of CD8 T cells in Susac syndrome. This clonotype occurred once. Trimming removed 6 bases from V and 0 bases from J, with 14 bases in between. Germline V CDR1 and CDR2: GTSNPN, SVGIG (reference sequence). The CDR3 is 15 amino acids. A quantity of roughly 0.5 to 1 ug RNA underwent reverse transcription using random hexamers. An immunoSEQ multiplex PCR generated amplified TCR beta CDR3 products spanning 54 Vbeta and 13 Jbeta. TCRdb recomputed calls from the immunoSEQ multiplex PCR reads with MiXCR, one row per CDR3 protein. The table shows 350,000 to 550,000 distinct CDR3 sequences, with 85% to 90% occurring only once. The T cells that were sequenced for TCR beta were CD8+ and CD4+ cells from blood. Multiple sclerosis controls were treatment-naive patients with stable or active relapsing-remitting disease.

V and J are TRBV30 and TRBJ2-2; D is possibly TRBD1 or TRBD2 (5 bases each). Sequenced material: CD8+ T cells from PBMCs. The TCR originated in a human donor with multiple sclerosis. The CDR3 reads CACDEGRANTGELFF. CDR3 sequence (DNA): TGTGCCTGTGACGAGGGCAGGGCGAACACCGGGGAGCTGTTTTTT.